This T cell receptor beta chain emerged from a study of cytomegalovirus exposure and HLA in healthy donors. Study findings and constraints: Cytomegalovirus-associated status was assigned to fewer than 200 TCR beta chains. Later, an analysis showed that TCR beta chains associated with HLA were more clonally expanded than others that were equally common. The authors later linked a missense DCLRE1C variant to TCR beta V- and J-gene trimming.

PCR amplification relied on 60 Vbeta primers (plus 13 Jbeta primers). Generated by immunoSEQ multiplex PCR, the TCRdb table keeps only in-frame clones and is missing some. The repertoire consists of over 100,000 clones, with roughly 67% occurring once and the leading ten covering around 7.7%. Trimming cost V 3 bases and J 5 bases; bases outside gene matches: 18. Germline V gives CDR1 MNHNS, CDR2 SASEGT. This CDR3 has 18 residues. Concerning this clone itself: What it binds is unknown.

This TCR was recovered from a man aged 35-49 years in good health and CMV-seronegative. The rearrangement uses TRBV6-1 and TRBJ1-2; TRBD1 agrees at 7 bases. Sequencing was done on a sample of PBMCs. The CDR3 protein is CASSDLRDSLSYNYGYTF. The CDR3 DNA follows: TGTGCCAGCAGTGATCTCCGGGACAGCCTAAGCTATAATTATGGCTACACCTTC.